This TCR beta chain was captured by sequencing in a study of cytomegalovirus exposure and HLA in healthy donors. Worth noting for this clone: Its antigen remains unknown.

Study-wide points: Reports described diagnosis of cytomegalovirus status by the classifier as highly specific and sensitive. As immune exposure information, only CMV serostatus was available. The likely origin of a cluster of highly shared sequence variants was a sequencing artifact.

It was with 60 Vbeta and 13 Jbeta primers that the PCR ran. In the original analysis: A follow-up analysis tallied 65 million to 80 million unique TCR beta chains, about 10 million shared. Profiling relied on immunoSEQ multiplex PCR, and the TCRdb table lists in-frame clones only, not all of them. The V and J calls and clone size come from that table; D and trimming were worked out from the DNA. Here the sample spans just over 150,000 clones, approximately 81% being singletons. V was pared by 0 bases and J by 7 bases, with 4 bases of the junction left unmatched. CDR3 length equals 14 residues. From germline, CDR1 is SGDLS and CDR2 YYNGEE.

The V call is TRBV9, the J call TRBJ2-1; 7 bases are shared with TRBD2. Source material: PBMCs. The TCR was taken from a man aged 18 to 30 in good health and CMV-seronegative. The CDR3 DNA follows: TGTGCCAGCAGCGTAGGGGGACTATCAAATGAGCAGTTCTTC. Residues: CASSVGGLSNEQFF.